This T cell receptor (beta chain) comes out of a study of T-cell memory formation after mild COVID-19. 5'RACE, which relied on constant-segment primers, yielded TCR alpha and TCR beta cDNA libraries carrying sample barcodes and UMIs. Via MiXCR, TCRdb re-called the 5' RACE reads, giving one row per CDR3 protein. The data hold 110,000 to 150,000 distinct CDR3 sequences, with 14% observed a single time. In regard to this clonotype: Its antigen is as yet unknown.

In germline, CDR1 is SGDLS, CDR2 YYNGEE. The CDR3 sequence is 13 residues long. V lost 3 bases, J lost 7 bases, and 14 bases lay in between. Whole-study findings and limits: The appearance of some responding clones in pre-infection memory suggested that cross-reactive memory joined. CD4/CD8 balance characterized clones contracting day 15 to 85, and CD4+ skew characterized later expanders. What remained unconfirmed was the SARS-CoV-2 specificity of second-wave clones peaking on day 37.

The specimen sequenced was PBMCs or a T cell subset sorted from them (not recorded which). The chain uses TRBV9 and TRBJ2-7; the D gene is possibly TRBD1 (6 bases). This receptor was identified in an adult woman who had mild COVID-19 (a few samples of this study predate the infection). Cell type and time point are not known. The CDR3 protein is CASSGYQGQEQYF. CDR3 bases: TGTGCCAGCAGCGGTTACCAGGGGCAGGAGCAGTACTTC.